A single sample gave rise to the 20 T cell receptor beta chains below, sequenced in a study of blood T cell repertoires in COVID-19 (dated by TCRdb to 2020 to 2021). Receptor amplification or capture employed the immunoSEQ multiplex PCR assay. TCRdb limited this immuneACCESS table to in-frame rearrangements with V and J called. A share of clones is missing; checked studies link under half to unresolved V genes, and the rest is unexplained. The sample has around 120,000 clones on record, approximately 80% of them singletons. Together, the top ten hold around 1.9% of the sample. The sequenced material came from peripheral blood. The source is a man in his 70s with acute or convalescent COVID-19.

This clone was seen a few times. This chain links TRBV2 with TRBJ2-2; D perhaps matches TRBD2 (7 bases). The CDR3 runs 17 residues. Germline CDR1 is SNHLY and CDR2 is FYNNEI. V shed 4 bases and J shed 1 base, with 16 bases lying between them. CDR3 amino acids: CASSVLGGPGNTGELFF. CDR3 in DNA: TGTGCCAGCAGTGTCCTGGGGGGGCCAGGGAACACCGGGGAGCTGTTTTTT.

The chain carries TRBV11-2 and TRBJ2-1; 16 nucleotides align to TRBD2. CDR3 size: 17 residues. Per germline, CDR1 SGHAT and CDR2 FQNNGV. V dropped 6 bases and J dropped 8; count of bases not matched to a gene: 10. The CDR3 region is CASRPPRGTSGGDEQFF. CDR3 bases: TGTGCCAGCAGGCCCCCTCGAGGGACTAGCGGGGGGGATGAGCAGTTCTTC.

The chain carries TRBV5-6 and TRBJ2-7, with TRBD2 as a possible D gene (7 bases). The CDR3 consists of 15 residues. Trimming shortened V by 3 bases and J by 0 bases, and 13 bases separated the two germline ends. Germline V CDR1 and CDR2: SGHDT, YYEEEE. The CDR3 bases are TGTGCCAGCAGCTCGGGGGGCTGGAGCTCCTACGAGCAGTACTTC. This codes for CASSSGGWSSYEQYF.

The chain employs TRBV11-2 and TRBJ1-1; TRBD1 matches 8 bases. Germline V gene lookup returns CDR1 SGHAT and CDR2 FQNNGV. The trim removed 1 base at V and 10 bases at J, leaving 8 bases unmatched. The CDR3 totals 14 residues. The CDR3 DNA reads TGTGCCAGCAGCTTAGGGACAGGGCCGGGAGGAGCTTTCTTT. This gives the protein CASSLGTGPGGAFF.

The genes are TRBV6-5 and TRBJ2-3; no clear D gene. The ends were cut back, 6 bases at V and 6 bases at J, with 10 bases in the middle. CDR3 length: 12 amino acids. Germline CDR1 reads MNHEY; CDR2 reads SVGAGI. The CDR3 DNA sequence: TGTGCCAGCAGCGTCGCACGGGATACGCAGTATTTT. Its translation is CASSVARDTQYF.

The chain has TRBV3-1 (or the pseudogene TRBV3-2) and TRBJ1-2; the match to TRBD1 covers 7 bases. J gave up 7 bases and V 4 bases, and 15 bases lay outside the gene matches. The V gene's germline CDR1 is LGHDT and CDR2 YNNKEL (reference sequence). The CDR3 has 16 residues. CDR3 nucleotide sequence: TGTGCCAGCAGCCCGACAGCCGCCAGGGGGAAGGGTGGCTACACCTTC. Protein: CASSPTAARGKGGYTF.

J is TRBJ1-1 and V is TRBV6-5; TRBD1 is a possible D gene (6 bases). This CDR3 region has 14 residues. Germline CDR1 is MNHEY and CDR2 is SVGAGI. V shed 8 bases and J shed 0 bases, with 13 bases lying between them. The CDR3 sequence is CASFRDNMNTEAFF. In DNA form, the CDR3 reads TGTGCCAGCTTTCGGGACAACATGAACACTGAAGCTTTCTTT.

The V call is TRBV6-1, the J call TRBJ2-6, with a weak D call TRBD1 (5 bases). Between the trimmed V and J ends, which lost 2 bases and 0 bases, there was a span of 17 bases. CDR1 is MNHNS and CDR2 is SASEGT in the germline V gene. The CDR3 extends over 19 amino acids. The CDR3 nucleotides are TGTGCCAGCAGTGAACCCAGGGCAGGCCTTTTCTCTGGGGCCAACGTCCTGACTTTC. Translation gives CASSEPRAGLFSGANVLTF.

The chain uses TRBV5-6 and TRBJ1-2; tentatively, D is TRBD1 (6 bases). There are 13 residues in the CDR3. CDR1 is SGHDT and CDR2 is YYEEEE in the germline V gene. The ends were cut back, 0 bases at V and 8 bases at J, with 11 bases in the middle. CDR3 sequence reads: CASSLGTAQGYTF. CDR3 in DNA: TGTGCCAGCAGCTTGGGGACAGCTCAGGGCTACACCTTC.

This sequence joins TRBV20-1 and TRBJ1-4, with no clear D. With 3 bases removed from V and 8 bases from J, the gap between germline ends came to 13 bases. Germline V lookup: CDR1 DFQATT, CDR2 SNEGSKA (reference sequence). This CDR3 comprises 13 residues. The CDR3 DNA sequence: TGCAGTGCTAGTTCCGGGGTGGGGGAAAAACTGTTTTTT. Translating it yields CSASSGVGEKLFF.

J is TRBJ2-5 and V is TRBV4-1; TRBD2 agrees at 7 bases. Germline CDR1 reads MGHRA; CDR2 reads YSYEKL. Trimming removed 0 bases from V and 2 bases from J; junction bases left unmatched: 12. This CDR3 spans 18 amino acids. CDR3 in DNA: TGCGCCAGCAGCCAAGATCCGGGGGGTAGCGGGCGACAAGAGACCCAGTACTTC. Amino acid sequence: CASSQDPGGSGRQETQYF.

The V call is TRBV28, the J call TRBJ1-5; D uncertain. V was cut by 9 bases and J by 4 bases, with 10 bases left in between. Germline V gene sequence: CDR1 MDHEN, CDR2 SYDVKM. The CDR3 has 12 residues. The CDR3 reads CASQALNQPQHF. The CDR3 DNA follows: TGTGCCAGTCAGGCTTTGAATCAGCCCCAGCATTTT.

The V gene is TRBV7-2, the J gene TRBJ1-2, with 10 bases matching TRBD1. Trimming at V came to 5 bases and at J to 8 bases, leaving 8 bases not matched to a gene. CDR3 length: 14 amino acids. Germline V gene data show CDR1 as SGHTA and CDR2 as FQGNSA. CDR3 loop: CASSHGTGDGGYTF. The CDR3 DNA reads TGTGCCAGCAGCCACGGGACAGGGGATGGCGGCTACACCTTC.

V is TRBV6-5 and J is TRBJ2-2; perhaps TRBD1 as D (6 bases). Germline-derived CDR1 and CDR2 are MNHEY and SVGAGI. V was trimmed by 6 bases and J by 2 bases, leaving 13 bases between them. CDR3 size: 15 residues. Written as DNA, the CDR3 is TGTGCCAGCAGCGACAGGCCCGCCAACACCGGGGAGCTGTTTTTT. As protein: CASSDRPANTGELFF.

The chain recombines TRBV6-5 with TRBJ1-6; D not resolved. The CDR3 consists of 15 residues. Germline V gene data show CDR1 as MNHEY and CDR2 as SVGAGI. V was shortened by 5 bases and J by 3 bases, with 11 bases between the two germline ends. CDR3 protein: CASSHSISYNSPLHF. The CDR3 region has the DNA TGTGCCAGCAGTCATAGTATAAGCTATAATTCACCCCTCCACTTT.

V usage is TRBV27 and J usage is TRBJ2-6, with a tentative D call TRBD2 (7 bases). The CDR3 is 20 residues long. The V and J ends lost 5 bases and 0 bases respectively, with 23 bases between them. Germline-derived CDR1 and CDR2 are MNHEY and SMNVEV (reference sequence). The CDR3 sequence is CASSPMGGWGGLSGANVLTF. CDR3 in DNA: TGTGCCAGCAGTCCTATGGGGGGCTGGGGGGGCCTCTCTGGGGCCAACGTCCTGACTTTC.

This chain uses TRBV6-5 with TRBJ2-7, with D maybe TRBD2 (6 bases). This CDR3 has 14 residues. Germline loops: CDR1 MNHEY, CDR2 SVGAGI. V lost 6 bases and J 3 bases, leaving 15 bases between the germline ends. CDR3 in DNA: TGTGCCAGCAGGGCCGGGAGCACGTACTACGAGCAGTACTTC. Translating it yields CASRAGSTYYEQYF.

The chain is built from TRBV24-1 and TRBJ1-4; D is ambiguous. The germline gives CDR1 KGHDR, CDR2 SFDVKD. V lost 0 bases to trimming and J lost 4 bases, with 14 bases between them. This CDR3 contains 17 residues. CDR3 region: CATSDLGRPRNNEKLFF. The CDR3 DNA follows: TGTGCCACCAGTGATTTGGGCAGACCCAGGAATAATGAAAAACTGTTTTTT.

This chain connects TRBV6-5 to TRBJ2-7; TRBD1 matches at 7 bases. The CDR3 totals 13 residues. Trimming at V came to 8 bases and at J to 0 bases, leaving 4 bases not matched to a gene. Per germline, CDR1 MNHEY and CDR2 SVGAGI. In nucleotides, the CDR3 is TGTGCCAGCGGCCAGGGGGACTCCTACGAGCAGTACTTC. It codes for CASGQGDSYEQYF.

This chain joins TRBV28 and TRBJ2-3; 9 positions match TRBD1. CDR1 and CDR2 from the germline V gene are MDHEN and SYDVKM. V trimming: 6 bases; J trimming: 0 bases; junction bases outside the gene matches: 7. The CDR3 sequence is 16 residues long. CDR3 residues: CASSGAGTGSTDTQYF. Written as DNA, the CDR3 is TGTGCCAGCAGCGGTGCCGGGACAGGGAGCACAGATACGCAGTATTTT.